These 14 T cell receptor beta chains originate from one sample sequenced in a study of blood T cell repertoires in COVID-19. This table comes from immunoSEQ multiplex PCR, and its TCRdb copy is limited to in-frame clones, with some not included. The sample holds 200,000 or so clones, roughly four fifths seen once. The sample was PBMCs or T cells enriched from blood (not recorded which). The receptors derive from a man in his fifties or sixties who had recovered from COVID-19.

This chain links TRBV25-1 with TRBJ1-6; 7 nucleotides match TRBD1. Losses at the gene ends were 5 bases for V and 8 bases for J; bases not matched to a gene: 3. The CDR3 is 13 amino acids. Germline-derived CDR1 and CDR2 are MGHDK and SYGVNS. The CDR3: CASSITGDSPLHF. CDR3 bases: TGTGCCAGCAGTATTACAGGGGATTCACCCCTCCACTTT. Based on the CDR3 plus reference TRBV25-1 and TRBJ1-6, the full variable domain is EADIYQTPRYLVIGTGKKITLECSQTMGHDKMYWYQQDPGMELHLIHYSYGVNSTEKGDLSSESTVSRIRTEHFPLTLESARPSHTSQYLCASSITGDSPLHFGNGTRLTVT.

In this sample, this clone turned up once. The genes are TRBV19 and TRBJ2-2; 9 bases are shared with TRBD1. The trim removed 6 bases at V and 7 bases at J, leaving 6 bases unmatched. This CDR3 contains 14 residues. The germline gives CDR1 LNHDA, CDR2 SQIVND (reference sequence). CDR3 protein: CASRRDREVGELFF. The CDR3 nucleotides read TGTGCCAGTAGGCGGGACAGGGAGGTCGGGGAGCTGTTTTTT.

The chain is built from TRBV3-1 (or the pseudogene TRBV3-2) and TRBJ1-2; D is unresolved. This CDR3 has 15 amino acids. The V gene lost 0 bases and the J gene lost 5 bases, with 13 bases spanning the gap. The germline gives CDR1 LGHDT, CDR2 YNNKEL (reference sequence). The DNA for the CDR3 is TGTGCCAGCAGCCAAGATCTAGGCCTTACATATGGCTACACCTTC. Translated: CASSQDLGLTYGYTF.

The chain is built from TRBV7-9 and TRBJ1-4, with D tentatively TRBD1 (6 bases). Germline CDR1 and CDR2: SEHNR and FQNEAQ (reference sequence). The V gene lost 4 bases and the J gene lost 4 bases, with 10 bases spanning the gap. The CDR3 consists of 14 residues. The CDR3: CASSSGQSNEKLFF. The CDR3 DNA follows: TGTGCCAGCAGCTCGGGACAAAGTAATGAAAAACTGTTTTTT.

V is TRBV6-2 or TRBV6-3 and J is TRBJ1-4, with a tentative D call TRBD1 (5 bases). The CDR3 contains 15 residues. V lost 6 bases and J 6 bases, leaving 17 bases between the germline ends. Germline CDR1 is MNHEY and CDR2 is SVGEGT. The CDR3 here is CASSYGDQGYEKLFF. CDR3 DNA sequence: TGTGCCAGCAGCTATGGGGATCAGGGATATGAAAAACTGTTTTTT.

V and J are TRBV19 and TRBJ1-6; tentative D call: TRBD1 (5 bases). This CDR3 is 12 amino acids long. Germline V CDR1 and CDR2: LNHDA, SQIVND (reference sequence). The V and J ends lost 8 bases and 5 bases respectively, with 7 bases between them. The CDR3 DNA reads TGTGCCAGTGGGGGGAATAATTCACCCCTCCACTTT. This encodes CASGGNNSPLHF.

This clone was seen a handful of times. J is TRBJ2-1 and V is TRBV12-3 or TRBV12-4; the match to TRBD1 covers 7 bases. The ends lost 9 bases at V and 7 bases at J; junction bases unmatched: 6. The CDR3 consists of 12 residues. Written as DNA, the CDR3 is TGTGCCAGTACAGGGACAGCTAATGAGCAGTTCTTC. This encodes CASTGTANEQFF.

V usage is TRBV4-3 and J usage is TRBJ2-6; D perhaps matches TRBD2 (6 bases). The CDR3 is 18 amino acids. Trimming stripped 1 base from V and 0 bases from J, with 13 bases between. CDR1 and CDR2 (germline): LGHNA, YSLEER. CDR3 region: CASSQGVRRDSGANVLTF. The CDR3 nucleotides read TGCGCCAGCAGCCAAGGTGTCCGGCGGGACTCTGGGGCCAACGTCCTGACTTTC.

This clone was observed a few times. The chain links TRBV19 to TRBJ2-1; no clear D gene. CDR1 is LNHDA, CDR2 SQIVND, per germline (reference sequence). Trimming shortened V by 9 bases and J by 5 bases, and 11 bases separated the two germline ends. This CDR3 region has 12 residues. The CDR3 coding sequence is TGTGCCAGCCAACTGACAAACAATGAGCAGTTCTTC. Translation gives CASQLTNNEQFF.

This clone was detected only once. The chain combines TRBV2 with TRBJ1-4; D may be TRBD1 (5 bases). The V end was cut by 7 bases, the J end by 4 bases, with 22 bases between. Germline CDR1 reads SNHLY; CDR2 reads FYNNEI. The CDR3 is made up of 17 amino acids. As DNA, the CDR3 is TGTGCCAGCAAAGTCCTTTCGCTTCCGGGACTTAATGAAAAACTGTTTTTT. This sequence encodes CASKVLSLPGLNEKLFF. Filled out from reference TRBV2 and TRBJ1-4, the complete variable domain reads EPEVTQTPSHQVTQMGQEVILRCVPISNHLYFYWYRQILGQKVEFLVSFYNNEISEKSEIFDDQFSVERPDGSNFTLKIRSTKLEDSAMYFCASKVLSLPGLNEKLFFGSGTQLSVL.

V usage is TRBV9 and J usage is TRBJ2-3; 8 bases map to TRBD1. Germline trimming cut 3 bases from V and 3 bases from J; bases unmatched to any gene: 6. From germline, CDR1 is SGDLS and CDR2 YYNGEE. This CDR3 contains 15 residues. The CDR3 loop reads CASSGQGARTDTQYF. The DNA of the CDR3 is TGTGCCAGCAGCGGCCAGGGGGCTAGGACAGATACGCAGTATTTT.

This clone was found once. The chain carries TRBV7-9 and TRBJ2-7; no firm D call. V lost 5 bases, J lost 8 bases, and 13 bases lay in between. This CDR3 is built from 12 residues. CDR1 and CDR2 from the germline V gene are SEHNR and FQNEAQ (reference sequence). The CDR3 loop is CASSPTSFKQYF. As DNA, the CDR3 is TGTGCCAGCAGCCCGACATCCTTCAAGCAGTACTTC.

The rearrangement joins TRBV7-3 to TRBJ1-1; 7 bases align to TRBD1. This CDR3 contains 17 residues. The germline gives CDR1 SGHTA, CDR2 FQGTGA. Trimming cost V 4 bases and J 1 base; bases outside gene matches: 12. CDR3 protein: CASSSPRGQPENTEAFF. CDR3 DNA sequence: TGTGCCAGCAGCTCCCCGAGGGGGCAACCTGAGAACACTGAAGCTTTCTTT.

This chain connects TRBV7-6 to TRBJ2-3, with 11 bases fitting TRBD2. The germline gives CDR1 SGHVS, CDR2 FNYEAQ. The CDR3 runs 19 residues. V shed 0 bases and J 1 base; nucleotides not matched to a gene: 9. Written as DNA, the CDR3 is TGTGCCAGCAGCTTAGCGTTGGTAGCGGGGGGGCCTGGCACAGATACGCAGTATTTT. This sequence encodes CASSLALVAGGPGTDTQYF.